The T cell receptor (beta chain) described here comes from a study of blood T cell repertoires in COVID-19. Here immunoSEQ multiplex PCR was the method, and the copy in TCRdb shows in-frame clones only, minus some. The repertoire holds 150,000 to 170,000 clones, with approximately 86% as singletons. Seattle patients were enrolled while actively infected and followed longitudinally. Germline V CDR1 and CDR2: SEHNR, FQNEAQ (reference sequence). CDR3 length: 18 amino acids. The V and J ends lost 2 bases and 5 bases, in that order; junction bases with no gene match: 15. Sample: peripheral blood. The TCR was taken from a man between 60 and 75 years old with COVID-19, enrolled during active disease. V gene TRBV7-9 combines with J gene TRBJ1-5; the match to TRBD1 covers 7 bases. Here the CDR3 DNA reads TGTGCCAGCAGCTTACACCTGTCCCCGACAGGGAGGCATCAGCCCCAGCATTTT. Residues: CASSLHLSPTGRHQPQHF.